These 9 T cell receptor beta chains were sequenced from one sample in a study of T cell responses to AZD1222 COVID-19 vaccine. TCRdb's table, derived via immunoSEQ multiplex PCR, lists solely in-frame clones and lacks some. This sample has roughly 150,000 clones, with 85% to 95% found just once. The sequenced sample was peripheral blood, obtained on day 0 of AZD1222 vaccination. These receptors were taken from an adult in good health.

The CDR3 DNA is TGTGCCAGCAGTTTAGACCGGGCGAACACTGAAGCTTTCTTT. Translated: CASSLDRANTEAFF. J is TRBJ1-1 and V is TRBV6-2 or TRBV6-3; D gene unclear. Trimming took off 4 bases at V and 1 base at J, with 10 bases between the two ends. In germline, CDR1 is MNHEY, CDR2 SVGEGT. CDR3 length: 14 amino acids.

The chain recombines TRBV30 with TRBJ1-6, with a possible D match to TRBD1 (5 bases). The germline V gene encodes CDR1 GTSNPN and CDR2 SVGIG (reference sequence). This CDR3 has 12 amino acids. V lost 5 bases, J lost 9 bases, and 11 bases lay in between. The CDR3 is CAWQGVGSPLHF. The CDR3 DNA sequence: TGTGCCTGGCAGGGTGTCGGTTCACCCCTCCACTTT.

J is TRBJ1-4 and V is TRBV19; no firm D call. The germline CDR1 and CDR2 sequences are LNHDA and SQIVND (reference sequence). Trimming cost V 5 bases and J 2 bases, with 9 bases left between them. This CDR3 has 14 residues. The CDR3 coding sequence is TGTGCCAGTAGTGTGCAGAGTACTAATGAAAAACTGTTTTTT. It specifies CASSVQSTNEKLFF.

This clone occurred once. The CDR3 reads CASSTSGTGDEQYF. CDR3 bases: TGCGCCAGCAGCACCTCCGGGACAGGGGACGAGCAGTACTTC. The chain combines TRBV5-1 with TRBJ2-7; TRBD1 matches at 10 bases. CDR3 length equals 14 residues. Germline lookup yields CDR1 SGHRS and CDR2 YFSETQ. The V segment lost 4 bases and the J segment 5 bases; nucleotides outside the gene matches: 6.

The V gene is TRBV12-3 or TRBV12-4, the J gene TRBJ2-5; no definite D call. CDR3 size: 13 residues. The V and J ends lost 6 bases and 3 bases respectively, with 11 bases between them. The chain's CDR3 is CASSRSSEETQYF. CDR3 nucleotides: TGTGCCAGCAGCCGTTCGAGCGAAGAGACCCAGTACTTC.

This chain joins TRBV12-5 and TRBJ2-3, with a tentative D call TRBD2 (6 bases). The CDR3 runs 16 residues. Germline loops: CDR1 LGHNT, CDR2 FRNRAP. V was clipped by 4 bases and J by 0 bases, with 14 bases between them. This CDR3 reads CASGSGTSTSTDTQYF. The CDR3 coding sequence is TGTGCTAGTGGTTCAGGGACTTCGACAAGCACAGATACGCAGTATTTT.

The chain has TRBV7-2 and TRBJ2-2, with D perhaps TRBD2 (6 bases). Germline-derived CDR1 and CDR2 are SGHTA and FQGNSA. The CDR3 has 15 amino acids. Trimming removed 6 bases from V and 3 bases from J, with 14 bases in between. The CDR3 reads CASSKGGIYTGELFF. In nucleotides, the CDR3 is TGTGCCAGCAGTAAAGGAGGGATCTACACCGGGGAGCTGTTTTTT.

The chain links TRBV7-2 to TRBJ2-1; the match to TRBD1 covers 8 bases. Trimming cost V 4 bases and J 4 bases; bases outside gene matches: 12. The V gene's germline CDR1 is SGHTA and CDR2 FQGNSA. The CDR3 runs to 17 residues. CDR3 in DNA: TGTGCCAGCAGCTCCCCCCTCGGACAGGGCAATTACAATGAGCAGTTCTTC. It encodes CASSSPLGQGNYNEQFF.

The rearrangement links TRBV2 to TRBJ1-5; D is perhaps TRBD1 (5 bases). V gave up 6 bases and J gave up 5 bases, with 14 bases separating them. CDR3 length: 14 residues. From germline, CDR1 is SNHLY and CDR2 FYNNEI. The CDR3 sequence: CASRDSGGHQPQHF. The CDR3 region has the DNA TGTGCCAGCAGAGACTCGGGGGGACATCAGCCCCAGCATTTT.